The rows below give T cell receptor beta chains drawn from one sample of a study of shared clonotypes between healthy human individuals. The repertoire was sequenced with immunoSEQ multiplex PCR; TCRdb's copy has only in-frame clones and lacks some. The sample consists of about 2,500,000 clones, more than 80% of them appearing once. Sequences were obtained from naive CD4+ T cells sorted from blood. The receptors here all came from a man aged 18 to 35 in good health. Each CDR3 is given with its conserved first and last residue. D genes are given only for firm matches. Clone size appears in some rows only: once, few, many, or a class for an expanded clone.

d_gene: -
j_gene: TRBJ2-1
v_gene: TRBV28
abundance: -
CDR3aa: CASSLRSGEPEQFF
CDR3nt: TGTGCCAGCAGTTTAAGGTCAGGGGAACCTGAGCAGTTCTTC

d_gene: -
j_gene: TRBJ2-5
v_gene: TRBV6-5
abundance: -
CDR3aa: CASRGVETQYF
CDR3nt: TGTGCCAGCAGGGGGGTGGAGACCCAGTACTTC

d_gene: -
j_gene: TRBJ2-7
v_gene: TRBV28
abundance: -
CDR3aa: CASSLRPSVDEQYF
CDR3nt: TGTGCCAGCAGTTTAAGGCCTAGCGTCGACGAGCAGTACTTC

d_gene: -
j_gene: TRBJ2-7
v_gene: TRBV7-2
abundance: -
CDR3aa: CASSLVVSGSYEQYF
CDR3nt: TGTGCCAGCAGCTTAGTGGTCAGCGGCTCCTACGAGCAGTACTTC

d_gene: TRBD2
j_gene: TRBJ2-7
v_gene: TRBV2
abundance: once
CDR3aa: CASTLMSGTSGGVHYF
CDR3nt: TGTGCCAGCACCCTCATGTCCGGGACTAGCGGGGGGGTGCACTACTTC

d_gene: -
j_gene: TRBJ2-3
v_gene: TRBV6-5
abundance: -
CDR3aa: CASSYGRGPSTDTQYF
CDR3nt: TGTGCCAGCAGTTACGGGCGGGGCCCCAGCACAGATACGCAGTATTTT

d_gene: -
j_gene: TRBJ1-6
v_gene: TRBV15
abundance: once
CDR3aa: CATSSSLNRATNSPLHF
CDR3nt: TGTGCCACCAGCAGCAGCCTAAACCGGGCTACCAATTCACCCCTCCACTTT

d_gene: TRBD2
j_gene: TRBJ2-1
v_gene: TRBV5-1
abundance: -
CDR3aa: CASSLDGRAGPEQFF
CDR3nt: TGCGCCAGCAGCTTGGACGGGAGGGCGGGCCCTGAGCAGTTCTTC

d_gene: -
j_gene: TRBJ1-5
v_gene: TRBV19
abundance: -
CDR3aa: CASSYRGQNSNQPQHF
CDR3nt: TGTGCCAGTAGTTACCGAGGACAGAATAGCAATCAGCCCCAGCATTTT

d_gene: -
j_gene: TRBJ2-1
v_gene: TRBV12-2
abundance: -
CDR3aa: CASRLAGTSGRAREFF
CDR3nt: TGTGCAAGTCGCTTAGCCGGGACTAGCGGGAGGGCCCGGGAGTTCTTC

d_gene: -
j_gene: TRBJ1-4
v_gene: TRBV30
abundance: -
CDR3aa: CACSVLGLGEKLFF
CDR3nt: TGTGCCTGCTCCGTCCTGGGTTTAGGTGAAAAACTGTTTTTT

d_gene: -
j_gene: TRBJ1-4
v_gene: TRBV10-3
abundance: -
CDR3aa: CATKGTVNEKLFF
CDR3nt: TGTGCCACCAAAGGTACCGTAAATGAAAAACTGTTTTTT

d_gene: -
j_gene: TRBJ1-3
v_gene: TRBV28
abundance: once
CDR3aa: CASSPGLPSGNTIYF
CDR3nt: TGTGCCAGCAGTCCCGGACTGCCCTCTGGAAACACCATATATTTT

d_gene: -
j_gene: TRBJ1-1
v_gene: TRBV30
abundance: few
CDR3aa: CAWSEVGGRAEAFF
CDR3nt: TGTGCCTGGAGTGAGGTTGGGGGAAGGGCTGAAGCTTTCTTT

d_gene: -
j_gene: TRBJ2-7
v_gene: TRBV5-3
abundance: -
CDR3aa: CARSLAGIMGSEQYF
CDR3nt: TGTGCCAGAAGCTTGGCAGGGATAATGGGCTCCGAGCAGTACTTC

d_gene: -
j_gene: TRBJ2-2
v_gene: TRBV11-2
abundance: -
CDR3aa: CASSSQGGKSTGELFF
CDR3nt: TGTGCCAGCAGCTCACAGGGAGGGAAATCCACCGGGGAGCTGTTTTTT

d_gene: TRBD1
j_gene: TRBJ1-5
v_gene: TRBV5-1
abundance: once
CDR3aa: CASSPGTEVWQPQHF
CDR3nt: TGCGCCAGCAGTCCCGGGACAGAGGTTTGGCAGCCCCAGCATTTT

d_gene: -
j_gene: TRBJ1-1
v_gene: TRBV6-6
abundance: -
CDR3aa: CASRSVGTKTFF
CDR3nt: TGTGCCAGCAGATCAGTTGGGACAAAGACTTTCTTT

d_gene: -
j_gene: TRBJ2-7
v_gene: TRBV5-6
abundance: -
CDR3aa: CASSSYRDGFSYEQYF
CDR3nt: TGTGCCAGCAGCTCGTACCGGGACGGGTTCTCCTACGAGCAGTACTTC

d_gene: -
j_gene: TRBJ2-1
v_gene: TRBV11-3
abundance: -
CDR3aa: CASSLDFGRATEGQFF
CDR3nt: TGTGCCAGCAGCTTAGATTTTGGGCGGGCCACTGAGGGGCAGTTCTTC

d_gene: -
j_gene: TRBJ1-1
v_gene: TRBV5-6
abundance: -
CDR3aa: CASSLFGLDEAFF
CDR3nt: TGTGCCAGCAGCTTGTTCGGGCTGGACGAAGCTTTCTTT

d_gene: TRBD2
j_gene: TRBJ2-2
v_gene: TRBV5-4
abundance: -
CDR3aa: CASSRRLGTSGSDRELFF
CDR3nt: TGTGCCAGCAGCCGGCGACTCGGGACTAGCGGGAGTGATCGGGAGCTGTTTTTT

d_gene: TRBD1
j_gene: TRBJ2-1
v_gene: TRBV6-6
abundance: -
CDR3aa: CASSRLSGGNEQFF
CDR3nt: TGTGCCAGCAGTCGACTCTCAGGGGGCAATGAGCAGTTCTTC

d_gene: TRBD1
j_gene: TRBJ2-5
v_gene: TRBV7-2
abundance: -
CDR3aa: CASSGGDRGYLETQYF
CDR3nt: TGTGCCAGCAGCGGGGGAGACAGGGGGTATTTGGAGACCCAGTACTTC

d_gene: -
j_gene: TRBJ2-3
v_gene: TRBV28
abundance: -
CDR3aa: CASGGRATQYF
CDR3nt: TGTGCCAGCGGGGGCAGAGCTACGCAGTATTTT